The present T cell receptor beta chain was sequenced within a study of cytomegalovirus exposure and HLA in healthy donors. Background on the study: It was reported in a later analysis that the same platform had been used for the roughly 110 validation repertoires as for the 550 to 700 first-cohort repertoires.

As for this clone: The target antigen is unknown. An end of the junction does not agree with germline; a read error may underlie this.

The germline V gene has CDR1 GTSNPN and CDR2 SVGIG (reference sequence). This CDR3 contains 10 residues. Findings and caveats of the study: It was reportedly the case that the classifier diagnosed cytomegalovirus status with high specificity and sensitivity. In a later analysis, first-cohort TCR clusters were found to tend to co-occur in the approximately 110 validation repertoires. Associated with cytomegalovirus, according to the listing, were 164 TCR beta chains.

The assay was immunoSEQ multiplex PCR, and TCRdb's table has in-frame clones only and misses some. The data contain about 160,000 clones, about 96% of them singletons. The specimen was PBMCs. This TCR was recovered from a young woman in good health and CMV-seronegative. V and J are TRBV30 and TRBJ2-7, with 9 bases lining up with TRBD1. CDR3 DNA: TGTGCCTGGAGTGGGGACAGGGTTTTCTTC. Its protein product is CAWSGDRVFF.